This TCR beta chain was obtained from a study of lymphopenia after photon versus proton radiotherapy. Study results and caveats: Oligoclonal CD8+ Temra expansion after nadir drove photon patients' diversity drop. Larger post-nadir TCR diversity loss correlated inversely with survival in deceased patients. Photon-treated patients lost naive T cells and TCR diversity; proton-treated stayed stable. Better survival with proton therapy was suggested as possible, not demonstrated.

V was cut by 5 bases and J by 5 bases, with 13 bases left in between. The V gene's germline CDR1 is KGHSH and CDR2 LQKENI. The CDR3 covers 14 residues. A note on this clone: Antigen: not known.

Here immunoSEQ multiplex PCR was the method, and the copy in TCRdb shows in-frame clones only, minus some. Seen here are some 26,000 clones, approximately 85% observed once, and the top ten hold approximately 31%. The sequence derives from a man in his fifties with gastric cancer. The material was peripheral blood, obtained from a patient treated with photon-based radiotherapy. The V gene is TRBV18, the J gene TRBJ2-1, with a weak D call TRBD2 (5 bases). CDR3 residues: CASSSTGGHNEQFF. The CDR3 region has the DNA TGTGCCAGCTCATCAACCGGAGGTCACAATGAGCAGTTCTTC.